The rows below give T cell receptor beta chains drawn from one sample of a study of blood T cells in healthy people across ages. Using its own MiXCR run on the 5' RACE reads, TCRdb lists one record per CDR3 protein. The sample consists of 500,000 to 600,000 distinct CDR3 sequences, 27% of them appearing once. Sequenced material: blood. Every receptor here comes from a woman in her 70s in good health. The CDR3 runs from the conserved cysteine through the conserved F or W. The D gene is left open where the match is weak. Not every row has a clone size; where given, it reads once, few, many or a size class.

>TRBV6-5|13|TRBJ2-7|-|TRBD1
CASSTGESYEQYF
TGTGCCAGCAGTACAGGGGAGTCCTACGAGCAGTACTTC
>TRBV20-1|14|TRBJ2-7|-|TRBD2
CSAWSGTSLGEQYF
TGCAGTGCTTGGTCCGGGACTAGTCTGGGCGAGCAGTACTTC
>TRBV20-1|14|TRBJ2-5|-|TRBD2
CSAPQSSGLETQYF
TGCAGTGCTCCCCAATCTAGCGGACTAGAGACCCAGTACTTC
>TRBV11-3|14|TRBJ2-4|few|TRBD2
CASSGGSAKNIQYF
TGTGCCAGCTCGGGGGGATCAGCCAAAAACATTCAGTACTTC
>TRBV5-1|14|TRBJ2-5|-|TRBD2
CASSWGGYQETQYF
TGCGCCAGCAGCTGGGGGGGATACCAAGAGACCCAGTACTTC
>TRBV5-1|13|TRBJ1-1|-|TRBD1
CASEPGQGSEAFF
TGCGCCAGCGAACCGGGACAGGGGTCTGAAGCTTTCTTT
>TRBV7-3|13|TRBJ2-7|few|-
CASSPPGVNEQYF
TGTGCCAGCAGCCCGCCAGGGGTCAACGAGCAGTACTTC
>TRBV7-2|16|TRBJ2-3|-|TRBD2
CASSSQGLADTDTQYF
TGTGCCAGCAGCTCTCAGGGACTAGCGGACACAGATACGCAGTATTTT
>TRBV6-6|12|TRBJ1-1|once|-
CASSYPDTEAFF
TGTGCCAGCAGTTACCCCGACACTGAAGCTTTCTTT
>TRBV29-1|14|TRBJ2-3|-|-
CSVSSGGPTDTQYF
TGCAGCGTATCGTCGGGGGGCCCCACAGATACGCAGTATTTT
>TRBV2|14|TRBJ1-5|few|-
CASSETLSNQPQHF
TGTGCCAGCAGTGAGACACTTAGCAATCAGCCCCAGCATTTT